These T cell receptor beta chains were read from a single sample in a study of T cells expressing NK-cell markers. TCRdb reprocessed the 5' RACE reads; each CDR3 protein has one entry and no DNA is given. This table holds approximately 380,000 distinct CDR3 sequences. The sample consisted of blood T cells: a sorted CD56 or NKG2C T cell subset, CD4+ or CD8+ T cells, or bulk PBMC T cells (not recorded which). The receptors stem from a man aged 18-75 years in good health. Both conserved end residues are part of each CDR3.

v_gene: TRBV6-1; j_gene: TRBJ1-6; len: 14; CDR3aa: CAIQGASYNSPLHF
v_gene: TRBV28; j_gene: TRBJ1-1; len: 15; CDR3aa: CASSPLGRENTEAFF
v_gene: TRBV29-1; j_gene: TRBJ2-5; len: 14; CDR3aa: CSASPRAPRETQYF
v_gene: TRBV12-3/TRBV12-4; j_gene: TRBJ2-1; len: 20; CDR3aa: CASSKRQGLASGASYNEQFF
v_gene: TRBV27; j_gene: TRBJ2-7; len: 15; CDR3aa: CASSPRGGITYEQYF
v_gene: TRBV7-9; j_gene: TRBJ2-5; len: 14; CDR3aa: CASVWLDGRDGQYF
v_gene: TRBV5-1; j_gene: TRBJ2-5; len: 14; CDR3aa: CASSVGTAQETQYF
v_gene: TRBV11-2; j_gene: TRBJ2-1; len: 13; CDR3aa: CASRPIGGHEQFF
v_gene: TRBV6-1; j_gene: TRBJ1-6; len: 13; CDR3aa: CASNRESGSPLHF
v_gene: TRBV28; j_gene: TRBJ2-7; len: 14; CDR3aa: CASSWTLNSYEQYF
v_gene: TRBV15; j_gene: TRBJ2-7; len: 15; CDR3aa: CATSRDTGVSYEQYF
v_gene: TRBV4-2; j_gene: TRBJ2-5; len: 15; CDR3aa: CASSQPRTSVKTQYF
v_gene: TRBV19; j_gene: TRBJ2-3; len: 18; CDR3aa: CASTPKLGGQEHTDTQYF
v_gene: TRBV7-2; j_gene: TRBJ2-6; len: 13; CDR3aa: CASAVSGANVLTF
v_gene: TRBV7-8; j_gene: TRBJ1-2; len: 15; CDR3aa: CASSLRGQVDYGYTF
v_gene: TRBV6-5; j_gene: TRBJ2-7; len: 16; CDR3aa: CASSYGGGQQIYEQYF
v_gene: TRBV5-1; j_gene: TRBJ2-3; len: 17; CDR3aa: CASSLEYRGDPRDTQYF
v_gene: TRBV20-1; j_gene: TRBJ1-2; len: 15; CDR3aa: CSASPGDRGRRGYTF
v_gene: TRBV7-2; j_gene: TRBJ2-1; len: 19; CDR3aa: CASSPGGIGGKGSYNEQFF
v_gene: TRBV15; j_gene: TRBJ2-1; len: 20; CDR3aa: CATSPIPGLAGGQRDNEQFF
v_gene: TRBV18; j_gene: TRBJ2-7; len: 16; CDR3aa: CASSPTERRGSYEQYF
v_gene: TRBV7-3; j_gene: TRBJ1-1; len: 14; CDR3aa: CASSLDLRAPEAFF
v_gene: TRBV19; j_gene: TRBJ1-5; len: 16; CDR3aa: CASSTTDRGSNQPQHF
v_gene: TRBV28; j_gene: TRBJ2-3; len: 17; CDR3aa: CASSSSGRGGSTDTQYF
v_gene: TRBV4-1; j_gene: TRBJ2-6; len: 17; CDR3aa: CASSQDRELAGANVLTF
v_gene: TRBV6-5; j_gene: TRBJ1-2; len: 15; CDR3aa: CASSYAQGRYHGYTF
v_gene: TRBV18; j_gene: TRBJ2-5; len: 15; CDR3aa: CASSSGLATSITQYF
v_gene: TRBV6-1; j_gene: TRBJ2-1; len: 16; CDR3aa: CASSPFAGTGGNEQFF
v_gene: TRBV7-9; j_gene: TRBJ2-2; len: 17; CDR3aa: CASSLGTSGGITGELFF
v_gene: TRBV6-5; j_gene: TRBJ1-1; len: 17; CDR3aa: CASSYSILTAQDTEAFF
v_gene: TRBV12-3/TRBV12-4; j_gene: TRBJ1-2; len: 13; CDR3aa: CASSFVQGRGYTF
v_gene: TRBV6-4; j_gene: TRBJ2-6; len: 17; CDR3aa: CASSEDRYSSGANVLTF
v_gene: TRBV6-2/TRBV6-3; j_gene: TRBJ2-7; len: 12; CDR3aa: CASSRSQYEQYF
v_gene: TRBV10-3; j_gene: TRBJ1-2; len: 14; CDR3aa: CAIGRDGLNYGYTF
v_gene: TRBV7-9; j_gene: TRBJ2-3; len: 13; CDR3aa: CASERGDTDTQYF
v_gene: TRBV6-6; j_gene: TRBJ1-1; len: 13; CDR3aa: CASSYGGSTEAFF
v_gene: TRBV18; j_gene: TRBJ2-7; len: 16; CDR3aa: CASSPVIGQGTYEQYF
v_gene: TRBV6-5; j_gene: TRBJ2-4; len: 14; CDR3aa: CASSYSQVKNIQYF
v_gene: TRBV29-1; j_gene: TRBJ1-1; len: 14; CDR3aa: CSVQVESVNTEAFF
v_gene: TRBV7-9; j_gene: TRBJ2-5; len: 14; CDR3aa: CASSPGTTEGTQYF
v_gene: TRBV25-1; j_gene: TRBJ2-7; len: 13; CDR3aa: CASTRRRGGEQYF
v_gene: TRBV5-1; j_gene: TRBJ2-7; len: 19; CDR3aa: CASSLQAGTSGGYPYEQYF